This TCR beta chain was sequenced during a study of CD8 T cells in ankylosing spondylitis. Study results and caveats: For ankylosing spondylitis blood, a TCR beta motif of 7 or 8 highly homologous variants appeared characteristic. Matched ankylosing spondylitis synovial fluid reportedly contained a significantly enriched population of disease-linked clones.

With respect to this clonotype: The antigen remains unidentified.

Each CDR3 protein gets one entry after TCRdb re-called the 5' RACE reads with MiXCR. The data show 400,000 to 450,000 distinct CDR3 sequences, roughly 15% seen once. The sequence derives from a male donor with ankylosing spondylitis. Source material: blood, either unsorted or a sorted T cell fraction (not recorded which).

The CDR3: CATSDTTGKGNQPQHF. In nucleotides, the CDR3 is TGTGCCACCAGTGATACGACAGGGAAGGGGAATCAGCCCCAGCATTTT. The chain is built from TRBV24-1 and TRBJ1-5; 7 bases align to TRBD1. CDR1 and CDR2 (germline): KGHDR, SFDVKD. CDR3 length: 16 amino acids. V dropped 3 bases and J dropped 4; count of bases not matched to a gene: 8.